This TCR beta chain is drawn from a study of T cell responses to AZD1222 COVID-19 vaccine. Overall study: Timing groups of about 4 and about 12 weeks for second doses were pooled.

This clone was picked up one time. Its specificity is unknown. Profiled with immunoSEQ multiplex PCR; TCRdb holds only in-frame clones, not every one. The table has 110,000 to 150,000 clones, roughly 90% seen once; the top ten hold 3% to 3.5%. Findings and limits, study-wide: Of spike-specific TCRs, nearly half reportedly target regions left unmutated in variants.

The CDR3 totals 15 residues. V lost 7 bases and J lost 0, with 11 bases in between. Looked up from germline, CDR1 is SGHDT and CDR2 is YYEEEE. The sample here was peripheral blood, taken on day 0 of AZD1222 vaccination. The receptor was derived from an adult in good health. This sequence joins TRBV5-6 and TRBJ2-6; weak D call: TRBD2 (6 bases). The CDR3 bases are TGTGCCAGCGAGGAGGGGAACTCTGGGGCCAACGTCCTGACTTTC. Protein product: CASEEGNSGANVLTF.